Below are 19 T cell receptor beta chains sequenced from a single sample in a study of PD-L1 blockade in urothelial cancer. TCRdb keeps only in-frame clones here, not all; method: immunoSEQ multiplex PCR. The data contain roughly 36,000 clones, 75% to 90% of them seen just once; the ten biggest clones take up around 1.8%. Sequenced material: PBMCs, taken around atezolizumab (anti-PD-L1) treatment. These receptors were taken from a man aged 55 to 70 with urothelial cancer.

The CDR3 loop reads CASSLGQQETQYF. CDR3 in DNA: TGCGCCAGCAGCTTGGGACAGCAAGAGACCCAGTACTTC. The rearrangement links TRBV5-1 to TRBJ2-5; perhaps TRBD1 as D (5 bases). Between the trimmed V and J ends, which lost 0 bases and 2 bases, there was a span of 5 bases. Germline lookup yields CDR1 SGHRS and CDR2 YFSETQ. The CDR3 extends over 13 amino acids.

The V gene is TRBV9, the J gene TRBJ1-1, with 7 bases fitting TRBD1. The trim removed 0 bases at V and 0 bases at J, leaving 8 bases unmatched. The CDR3 is 17 amino acids. Per germline, CDR1 SGDLS and CDR2 YYNGEE. The CDR3 DNA reads TGTGCCAGCAGCGTAGCCGTCGGACAGGCTATGAACACTGAAGCTTTCTTT. Amino acid sequence: CASSVAVGQAMNTEAFF.

This chain links TRBV2 with TRBJ1-2; D is ambiguous. V was trimmed by 2 bases and J by 4 bases, leaving 14 bases between them. Germline lookup yields CDR1 SNHLY and CDR2 FYNNEI. The CDR3 covers 15 residues. CDR3 bases: TGTGCCAGCAGTGAATCCGGGGTCAGTCCCTATGGCTACACCTTC. It specifies CASSESGVSPYGYTF.

This clone was found a few times. The chain has TRBV19 and TRBJ2-1; 13 bases map to TRBD2. This CDR3 has 14 amino acids. V lost 8 bases, J lost 9 bases, and 7 bases stayed unmatched. Germline CDR1 is LNHDA and CDR2 is SQIVND (reference sequence). CDR3 in DNA: TGTGCCAGTGTCCGGACTAGCGGGAGTGGTGAGCAGTTCTTC. Protein: CASVRTSGSGEQFF.

This rearrangement joins TRBV7-6 to TRBJ2-2; 9 bases align to TRBD1. This CDR3 is built from 15 residues. Germline V lookup: CDR1 SGHVS, CDR2 FNYEAQ. The V segment lost 1 base and the J segment 4 bases; nucleotides outside the gene matches: 1. CDR3 sequence: CASSLGTGATGELFF. The CDR3 bases are TGTGCCAGCAGCTTAGGGACAGGGGCCACCGGGGAGCTGTTTTTT.

This chain links TRBV6-1 with TRBJ2-5; 8 positions agree with TRBD2. The V gene's germline CDR1 is MNHNS and CDR2 SASEGT. Trimming took 4 bases from V and 5 from J; bases not matched to a gene: 12. The CDR3 has 16 amino acids. DNA of the CDR3: TGTGCCAGCAGTGGGGCGTGGACTAGCAATCGGGAGACCCAGTACTTC. Protein product: CASSGAWTSNRETQYF.

This chain connects TRBV19 to TRBJ2-7, with a tentative D call TRBD1 (6 bases). Trimming shortened V by 5 bases and J by 6 bases, and 20 bases separated the two germline ends. The germline V gene has CDR1 LNHDA and CDR2 SQIVND (reference sequence). The length of the CDR3 is 15 residues. The CDR3 is CASSDDHRVVGEQYF. The CDR3 DNA sequence: TGTGCCAGTAGTGACGACCACAGGGTGGTAGGCGAGCAGTACTTC.

The chain uses TRBV6-5 and TRBJ2-7, with 9 positions matching TRBD2. Germline loops: CDR1 MNHEY, CDR2 SVGAGI. V dropped 0 bases and J dropped 6; count of bases not matched to a gene: 6. The CDR3 is 15 amino acids. CDR3 nucleotide sequence: TGTGCCAGCAGTTACTCGGCGGGAGGGCCGTTCGAGCAGTACTTC. This sequence encodes CASSYSAGGPFEQYF.

The chain is built from TRBV19 and TRBJ1-3, with D perhaps TRBD1 (5 bases). The CDR3 totals 15 residues. V gave up 6 bases and J gave up 3 bases, with 15 bases separating them. Germline assignment: CDR1 LNHDA and CDR2 SQIVND (reference sequence). Written as DNA, the CDR3 is TGTGCCAGTAGCCTAGGGCCAGGGTATGGAAACACCATATATTTT. Residues: CASSLGPGYGNTIYF.

This chain uses TRBV30 with TRBJ2-7; 10 nucleotides align to TRBD2. Germline values: CDR1 GTSNPN, CDR2 SVGIG (reference sequence). The V segment lost 2 bases and the J segment 2 bases; nucleotides outside the gene matches: 12. CDR3 length: 17 residues. DNA of the CDR3: TGTGCCTGGAGTACCCCCTTACTAGCGGGATTAGCCTACGAGCAGTACTTC. Residues: CAWSTPLLAGLAYEQYF.

This clone was picked up one time. The rearrangement uses TRBV5-5 and TRBJ1-5; D unresolved. From germline, CDR1 is SGHKS and CDR2 YYEKEE (reference sequence). The CDR3 runs to 15 residues. With 0 bases removed from V and 7 bases from J, the gap between germline ends came to 14 bases. CDR3 in amino acids: CASSLGGSVLQPQHF. The CDR3 DNA reads as TGTGCCAGCAGCTTGGGAGGGTCAGTCCTACAGCCCCAGCATTTT.

This clone was seen more than once but under ten times. The chain couples TRBV5-1 to TRBJ2-7; D gene unclear. The CDR3 has 12 amino acids. Trimming left V 0 bases short and J 6 bases short, with 7 bases between. The germline V gene encodes CDR1 SGHRS and CDR2 YFSETQ. The CDR3 nucleotides read TGCGCCAGCAGCTTGGGTACGCGCGAGCAGTACTTC. Amino acids: CASSLGTREQYF.

This chain connects TRBV7-9 to TRBJ2-1, with D hard to call. This CDR3 has 13 residues. Germline V lookup: CDR1 SEHNR, CDR2 FQNEAQ (reference sequence). Deletions cut 1 base from V and 6 bases from J, with 7 bases between. The CDR3 is CASSLEHPNEQFF. CDR3 DNA: TGTGCCAGCAGCTTAGAACACCCCAATGAGCAGTTCTTC.

Written as DNA, the CDR3 is TGTGCCAGCTCACCACCGTCCAGGGGGGCTCGAAATGAGCAGTTCTTC. This translates into CASSPPSRGARNEQFF. The gene calls are TRBV18 and TRBJ2-1; TRBD1 is a possible D gene (7 bases). This CDR3 is built from 16 residues. Trimming removed 0 bases from V and 7 bases from J, with 16 bases in between. In germline, CDR1 is KGHSH, CDR2 LQKENI. The variable domain in full, completed from reference TRBV18 and TRBJ2-1, reads NAGVMQNPRHLVRRRGQEARLRCSPMKGHSHVYWYRQLPEEGLKFMVYLQKENIIDESGMPKERFSAEFPKEGPSILRIQQVVRGDSAAYFCASSPPSRGARNEQFFGPGTRLTVL.

The chain joins TRBV7-2 to TRBJ2-2, with 11 bases identical to TRBD1. The CDR3 runs to 17 residues. After removal of 5 bases from V and 6 bases from J, the junction contained 11 bases not matched to a gene. Germline loops: CDR1 SGHTA, CDR2 FQGNSA. The DNA for the CDR3 is TGTGCCAGCAGCCGGTTAGGGACAGGGGGAGTATCCGGGGAGCTGTTTTTT. Translating gives CASSRLGTGGVSGELFF.

The chain has TRBV7-3 and TRBJ2-1; 7 positions agree with TRBD1. CDR3 length: 13 residues. Germline V gene lookup returns CDR1 SGHTA and CDR2 FQGTGA. Trimming removed 2 bases from V and 6 bases from J; junction bases left unmatched: 1. The CDR3 region is CASSLSGGNEQFF. The DNA for the CDR3 is TGTGCCAGCAGCTTATCAGGGGGCAATGAGCAGTTCTTC.

The rearrangement links TRBV7-6 to TRBJ1-5; D remains unclear. The germline V gene has CDR1 SGHVS and CDR2 FNYEAQ. Trimming removed 0 bases from V and 4 bases from J, with 7 bases in between. This CDR3 is built from 14 residues. The CDR3 loop is CASSLARGNQPQHF. CDR3 sequence (DNA): TGTGCCAGCAGCTTAGCGCGTGGTAATCAGCCCCAGCATTTT.

The chain combines TRBV4-2 with TRBJ2-1, with D perhaps matching TRBD2 (6 bases). V was trimmed by 4 bases and J by 3 bases, leaving 28 bases between them. The CDR3 has 20 amino acids. From germline, CDR1 is LGHNA and CDR2 YNFKEQ. This CDR3 reads CASSPRRGTRERGGYNEQFF. The DNA for the CDR3 is TGTGCCAGCAGCCCTCGGCGGGGAACCAGGGAGCGAGGCGGCTACAATGAGCAGTTCTTC.

The V and J genes are TRBV6-6 and TRBJ1-4; TRBD1 agrees at 7 bases. The CDR3 is 14 residues long. Per the germline V gene, CDR1 is MNHNY and CDR2 is SVGAGI (reference sequence). The ends lost 7 bases at V and 7 bases at J; junction bases unmatched: 9. For the CDR3, the DNA is TGTGCCAGCAAAGAACAGGGGATCAGTGAAAAACTGTTTTTT. Amino acids: CASKEQGISEKLFF.